A selection of T cell receptor beta chains follows, all from one sample in a study of cytomegalovirus exposure and HLA in healthy donors. Assay: immunoSEQ multiplex PCR; the TCRdb copy retains only in-frame clones and omits some. The profile covers roughly 58,000 clones, with about 80% appearing a single time and under 4% taken by the ten largest. Sequencing was carried out using PBMCs. The receptors come from a middle-aged woman in good health and CMV-seronegative. The CDR3 runs from the conserved cysteine through the conserved F or W. The D gene is left open where the match is weak. The size field is filled for only some rows; it gives once, few, many or a size class.

.,TRBV27,TRBJ1-1,.,TGTGCCAGCAGTTTATCAAGGGGGGGCACTGAAGCTTTCTTT,CASSLSRGGTEAFF
.,TRBV4-1,TRBJ2-7,.,TGCGCCAGCAGCCAAGAAGCCCAGGGGGGCGCGTACGAGCAGTACTTC,CASSQEAQGGAYEQYF
.,TRBV5-8,TRBJ2-3,TRBD2,TGTGCCAGCAGCTGGGGGACTAGCGGGGCAGATACGCAGTATTTT,CASSWGTSGADTQYF
.,TRBV6-6,TRBJ2-1,.,TGTGCCAGCAGTTACACAATCAGTGAGCAGTTCTTC,CASSYTISEQFF
.,TRBV5-5,TRBJ2-1,TRBD2,TGTGCCAGCAGCTTGGTTGGGGGAGGGCCCCTCAATGAGCAGTTCTTC,CASSLVGGGPLNEQFF
.,TRBV7-9,TRBJ2-7,.,TGTGCCAGCAGCTTAGGCGGAGGCAGGCACGAGCAGTACTTC,CASSLGGGRHEQYF
.,TRBV7-2,TRBJ2-1,.,TGTGCAGGGGGGAGGGCAAATGAGCAGTTCTTC,CAGGRANEQFF
.,TRBV27,TRBJ2-2,TRBD2,TGTGCCAGCAGTTTATTACTGACTAGCGGGAGTGGGACCGGGGAGCTGTTTTTT,CASSLLLTSGSGTGELFF
.,TRBV25-1,TRBJ2-7,.,TGTGCCAGCAGTGAAGCGTCAGGGCGTCGGGAGCAGTACTTC,CASSEASGRREQYF
.,TRBV2,TRBJ2-5,TRBD2,TGTGCCAGCAGTAGACTAGCGGGAAAAAACCAAGAGACCCAGTACTTC,CASSRLAGKNQETQYF
.,TRBV7-3,TRBJ2-1,.,TGTGCCAGCAGCTCTGGGGGGTCCTACAATGAGCAGTTCTTC,CASSSGGSYNEQFF
once,TRBV4-1,TRBJ2-7,TRBD2,TGCGCCAGCAGCCAGGGGACTAGCGGGGGTTACGAGCAGTACTTC,CASSQGTSGGYEQYF
.,TRBV4-3,TRBJ2-7,TRBD2,TGCGCCAGCAGCGCGGGACTAGCGGGAGCCTACGAGCAGTACTTC,CASSAGLAGAYEQYF
once,TRBV11-1,TRBJ2-7,.,TGTGCCAGCAGCTTAACAGGGTCAAATTACTACGAGCAGTACTTC,CASSLTGSNYYEQYF
once,TRBV28,TRBJ2-1,.,TGTGCCAGCAGTTCCCACGGAGTGTTTCAGTTCTTC,CASSSHGVFQFF
.,TRBV27,TRBJ1-5,TRBD1,TGTGCCAGCAGCCATTATTCATCAGGGGGTAGCAATCAGCCCCAGCATTTT,CASSHYSSGGSNQPQHF
.,TRBV5-6,TRBJ1-3,.,TGTGCCAGCAGCTTGATAACCAGCTCTGGAAACACCATATATTTT,CASSLITSSGNTIYF
.,TRBV19,TRBJ1-2,.,TGTGCCAGTAGTGTAGACAGGAACTATGGCTACACCTTC,CASSVDRNYGYTF
.,TRBV5-4,TRBJ2-1,TRBD1,TGTGCCAGCAGCCCCGGGGACAGGGTCTACAATGAGCAGTTCTTC,CASSPGDRVYNEQFF
.,TRBV19,TRBJ2-4,TRBD2,TGTGCCAGTAGTAAGACTAGCGGGATGGACATTCAGTACTTC,CASSKTSGMDIQYF
.,TRBV5-1,TRBJ2-7,TRBD2,TGCGCCAGCAGCTTGGCCCCCCCTAGCGGGGGTTTCTACGAGCAGTACTTC,CASSLAPPSGGFYEQYF
.,TRBV5-1,TRBJ1-1,TRBD1,TGCGCCAGCAGCCCGGGACAGGCGAACACTGAAGCTTTCTTT,CASSPGQANTEAFF
.,TRBV7-9,TRBJ2-5,TRBD2,TGTGCCAGCAAGAATTTCTTGCTAGCGGGGGAGACCCAGTACTTC,CASKNFLLAGETQYF
few,TRBV5-1,TRBJ2-7,.,TGCGCCAGCAGCCTACAGGGACACGAGCAGTACTTC,CASSLQGHEQYF
few,TRBV5-6,TRBJ1-4,.,TGTGCCAGCAGCTTGGTCGGGGAAGGAAAACTGTTTTTT,CASSLVGEGKLFF
few,TRBV30,TRBJ2-3,.,TGTGCCTGGGGGGCGGGGCTTAGCACAGATACGCAGTATTTT,CAWGAGLSTDTQYF
.,TRBV27,TRBJ1-2,.,TGTGCCAGCAAACAGGGTGACTATGGCTACACCTTC,CASKQGDYGYTF
.,TRBV5-1,TRBJ2-5,TRBD2,TGCGCCAGCAGCTTGCCAGTAGCGGGAGAGACCCAGTACTTC,CASSLPVAGETQYF